These 22 T cell receptor beta chains came from one sample sequenced in a study of T-cell memory formation after mild COVID-19. TCRdb fed the 5' RACE reads into MiXCR, producing one record per CDR3 protein. The table shows fewer than 150,000 distinct CDR3 sequences, with more than 15% occurring only once. The sequencing sample was made of PBMCs or a T cell subset sorted from them (not recorded which). These receptors were taken from a man between 18 and 35 years old who had mild COVID-19 (a few samples of this study predate the infection). Cell type and time point are not known.

The J gene is TRBJ2-5, the V gene TRBV6-1; D is perhaps TRBD2 (6 bases). V lost 4 bases and J lost 5, with 14 bases in between. CDR1 and CDR2 (germline): MNHNS, SASEGT. The CDR3 is 14 amino acids. The CDR3 protein is CASSGLVAGETQYF. The CDR3, as DNA: TGTGCCAGCAGTGGACTAGTGGCGGGGGAGACCCAGTACTTC.

This clonotype was seen a few times. This rearrangement joins TRBV6-4 to TRBJ2-5; a possible D gene is TRBD1 (5 bases). The CDR3 sequence is 13 residues long. The germline CDR1 and CDR2 sequences are MRHNA and SNTAGT. V was cut by 10 bases and J by 4 bases, with 16 bases left in between. CDR3 protein: CAIRTTEGETQYF. In DNA, the CDR3 is TGTGCCATCCGGACAACCGAAGGAGAGACCCAGTACTTC.

The chain recombines TRBV7-9 with TRBJ2-7; 9 bases fit TRBD1. Looked up from germline, CDR1 is SEHNR and CDR2 is FQNEAQ (reference sequence). The CDR3 has 14 amino acids. The V and J ends lost 4 bases and 6 bases, in that order; junction bases with no gene match: 7. The CDR3 region is CASSSGTGTGEQYF. The CDR3 DNA is TGTGCCAGCAGCTCCGGGACAGGGACCGGCGAGCAGTACTTC. Combining the CDR3 with reference TRBV7-9 and TRBJ2-7 gives the whole variable domain DTGVSQNPRHKITKRGQNVTFRCDPISEHNRLYWYRQTLGQGPEFLTYFQNEAQLEKSRLLSDRFSAERPKGSFSTLEIQRTEQGDSAMYLCASSSGTGTGEQYFGPGTRLTVT.

This rearrangement joins TRBV28 to TRBJ2-7; D ambiguous. This CDR3 is 14 amino acids long. The germline V and J ends were trimmed by 4 bases and 1 base, with 11 bases remaining between them. Per the germline V gene, CDR1 is MDHEN and CDR2 is SYDVKM. The CDR3 sequence is CASSSTALSYEQYV. Written as DNA, the CDR3 is TGTGCCAGCAGTTCAACAGCCCTGTCCTACGAGCAGTACGTC.

This clonotype was seen only a few times. The rearrangement uses TRBV18 and TRBJ2-5; D gene unclear. The CDR3 extends over 14 amino acids. The germline V gene has CDR1 KGHSH and CDR2 LQKENI. V lost 2 bases to trimming and J lost 5 bases, with 12 bases between them. The CDR3 spells CASSPINPEETQYF. The CDR3 DNA reads as TGTGCCAGCTCACCAATAAACCCAGAGGAGACCCAGTACTTC.

This clonotype was observed at least ten times. The chain has TRBV5-1 and TRBJ1-6; 8 bases are shared with TRBD1. The CDR3 contains 14 residues. The germline V gene encodes CDR1 SGHRS and CDR2 YFSETQ. With V trimmed by 4 bases and J by 5 bases, 2 bases remained unmatched. CDR3 residues: CASSGQGNNSPLHF. Here the CDR3 DNA reads TGCGCCAGCAGCGGACAGGGAAATAATTCACCCCTCCACTTT.

The CDR3 nucleotides are TGTGCCAGTAGGGGACACAAGAACACTGAAGCTTTCTTT. This translates into CASRGHKNTEAFF. The chain uses TRBV19 and TRBJ1-1, with TRBD1 as a possible D gene (6 bases). With 6 bases removed from V and 1 base from J, the gap between germline ends came to 9 bases. The CDR3 totals 13 residues. Germline V CDR1 and CDR2: LNHDA, SQIVND (reference sequence).

A few counts support this clonotype. The rearrangement joins TRBV28 to TRBJ2-1; D gene uncertain. V lost 5 bases and J 8 bases, leaving 13 bases between the germline ends. The CDR3 has 13 amino acids. CDR1 and CDR2 (germline): MDHEN, SYDVKM. The CDR3 DNA reads TGTGCCAGCAGTCCCCCGAGCACGTATGAGCAGTTCTTC. It translates to CASSPPSTYEQFF.

This clonotype was detected only a few times. The chain links TRBV6-5 to TRBJ2-1; 9 nucleotides match TRBD2. After removal of 6 bases from V and 6 bases from J, the junction contained 12 bases not matched to a gene. CDR1 is MNHEY, CDR2 SVGAGI, per germline. This CDR3 spans 16 amino acids. Here the CDR3 DNA reads TGTGCCAGCAGCTCTGTCGCGGGGGGGCCGTTCAATGAGCAGTTCTTC. Amino acid sequence: CASSSVAGGPFNEQFF.

This clonotype turned up a few times. This CDR3 is CASCEGGGDTEAFF. The CDR3, as DNA: TGCGCCAGCTGCGAAGGGGGCGGTGACACTGAAGCTTTCTTT. This chain joins TRBV5-1 and TRBJ1-1; 7 positions match TRBD1. From germline, CDR1 is SGHRS and CDR2 YFSETQ. This CDR3 has 14 amino acids. The ends lost 7 bases at V and 3 bases at J; junction bases unmatched: 9.

This clonotype was found a few times. The gene calls are TRBV7-2 and TRBJ1-2; a weak D match, TRBD1 (6 bases). Germline loops: CDR1 SGHTA, CDR2 FQGNSA. CDR3 size: 13 residues. The V end was cut by 1 base, the J end by 6 bases, with 9 bases between. CDR3 residues: CASSLVRGDGYTF. DNA of the CDR3: TGTGCCAGCAGCTTAGTCAGGGGCGATGGCTACACCTTC.

This clonotype has more than one count but fewer than ten. The CDR3 DNA is TGTGCCAGCAGCCGGCGACAGCGGCGAAATGAGCAGTTCTTC. It codes for CASSRRQRRNEQFF. The chain carries TRBV6-5 and TRBJ2-1; either TRBD1 or TRBD2 may supply D (5 bases each). CDR3 length: 14 amino acids. Trimming took off 6 bases at V and 7 bases at J, with 16 bases between the two ends. Germline V gene data show CDR1 as MNHEY and CDR2 as SVGAGI.

This chain links TRBV12-3 or TRBV12-4 with TRBJ1-5; tentative D call: TRBD1 (5 bases). There are 12 residues in the CDR3. Trimming took off 5 bases at V and 6 bases at J, with 8 bases between the two ends. The CDR3 DNA follows: TGTGCCAGCAGTGGGGGGGGTCAGCCCCAGCATTTT. Translated, it gives CASSGGGQPQHF.

This clonotype was counted at least ten times. V usage is TRBV24-1 and J usage is TRBJ1-1; maybe TRBD1 (6 bases). Germline lookup yields CDR1 KGHDR and CDR2 SFDVKD. The CDR3 contains 11 residues. Here the CDR3 reads CALRGGTEAFF. Written as DNA, the CDR3 is TGTGCTTTACGAGGGGGCACTGAAGCTTTCTTT.

V usage is TRBV6-5 and J usage is TRBJ1-6, with a tentative D call TRBD1 (5 bases). Per the germline V gene, CDR1 is MNHEY and CDR2 is SVGAGI. V was cut by 0 bases and J by 8 bases, with 11 bases left in between. The length of the CDR3 is 15 residues. In DNA, the CDR3 is TGTGCCAGCAGTTACTCGTCTTGGGGGGATTCACCCCTCCACTTT. Protein product: CASSYSSWGDSPLHF.

This clonotype appeared a few times. The chain employs TRBV5-1 and TRBJ1-1; 8 bases align to TRBD1. V was pared by 4 bases and J by 1 base, with 15 bases of the junction left unmatched. CDR1 is SGHRS, CDR2 YFSETQ, per germline. CDR3 length equals 18 residues. The CDR3 nucleotides read TGCGCCAGCAGCCACACAACTCGATCCGGGACAGGGAACACTGAAGCTTTCTTT. Protein: CASSHTTRSGTGNTEAFF. The whole variable domain, remainder taken from reference TRBV5-1 and TRBJ1-1, is KAGVTQTPRYLIKTRGQQVTLSCSPISGHRSVSWYQQTPGQGLQFLFEYFSETQRNKGNFPGRFSGRQFSNSRSEMNVSTLELGDSALYLCASSHTTRSGTGNTEAFFGQGTRLTVV.

This clonotype appeared many times. One end of the junction varies from germline; a read error may be responsible. The gene calls are TRBV5-1 and TRBJ2-3, with D unclear. The germline V gene has CDR1 SGHRS and CDR2 YFSETQ. The CDR3 has 11 residues. The CDR3 here is CASSSTDTQYF. The DNA of the CDR3 is TGTGCCAGCAGCTCCACAGATACGCAGTATTTT.

This clonotype has a handful of counts. The chain carries TRBV7-2 and TRBJ2-7; D possibly corresponds to TRBD1 (6 bases). Germline values: CDR1 SGHTA, CDR2 FQGNSA. The CDR3 runs 14 residues. Deletions cut 1 base from V and 3 bases from J, with 10 bases between. CDR3 sequence (DNA): TGTGCCAGCAGCTTAGGGTGGGACAACTACGAGCAGTACTTC. This codes for CASSLGWDNYEQYF.

This clonotype turned up a few times. The rearrangement links TRBV12-3 or TRBV12-4 to TRBJ1-5; D gene ambiguous. This CDR3 is 14 amino acids long. V lost 8 bases and J lost 1, with 12 bases in between. The CDR3 DNA reads TGTGCCAGCGGAGTCGGCGCCAGCAATCAGCCCCAGCATTTT. Residues: CASGVGASNQPQHF.

The J gene is TRBJ2-3, the V gene TRBV20-1; 9 bases are a match to TRBD2. The CDR3 loop spans 15 amino acids. Trimming removed 3 bases from V and 0 bases from J; junction bases left unmatched: 4. Germline CDR1 is DFQATT and CDR2 is SNEGSKA (reference sequence). CDR3 DNA sequence: TGCAGTGCTAGCGGTGCGGGGGGGAGCACAGATACGCAGTATTTT. Protein sequence: CSASGAGGSTDTQYF.

CDR3 coding DNA: TGTGCCAGTAGTATAAGGAAAACTAACTATGGCTACACCTTC. It yields the protein CASSIRKTNYGYTF. The chain uses TRBV19 and TRBJ1-2; D call uncertain. Germline CDR1 and CDR2: LNHDA and SQIVND (reference sequence). This CDR3 is built from 14 residues. V was cut by 2 bases and J by 0 bases, with 7 bases left in between.

This clonotype appeared once. This CDR3 is CSARSDRYNEQFF. The DNA for the CDR3 is TGCAGTGCCCGCTCCGACCGGTACAATGAGCAGTTCTTC. The V gene is TRBV20-1, the J gene TRBJ2-1, with no clear D. Trimming pared 6 bases from V and 4 bases from J, leaving 13 bases between. The germline gives CDR1 DFQATT, CDR2 SNEGSKA (reference sequence). This CDR3 region has 13 residues.